This T cell receptor beta chain stems from a study of blood T cell repertoires in COVID-19 (dated by TCRdb to 2020 to 2022). For context, the study as a whole: Collaborator samples came from the United States, Italy and Spain and covered acute and convalescent phases of COVID-19. The material from the prospective study consisted of cDNA or gDNA derived from T cells, B-cell-depleted T cells, or PBMCs. Subjects who had been exposed to COVID-19, were actively infected with it, or had recovered from it provided the deeply sampled blood TCRbeta repertoires that made up the dataset. The repertoires were released in a freely available public database intended as a resource for research on the immune response to SARS-CoV-2. Samples were obtained from the ongoing ImmuneRACE study (first 160 participants) and from over 1,000 subjects provided by 6 global collaborators. Sample metadata almost always included a de-identified subject ID, COVID-19 status, age in years and sex. Where available, HLA class I and class II types were obtained from metadata supplied by the sample provider rather than from assay-based typing. Overall study outcomes, separate from this receptor: The quantity of clinical and demographic metadata differed by source and by participant and was supplied without curation.

In the prospective study, participants were roughly 18 to 95 years old, resided in under 30 geographic areas of the United States, and were enrolled through a virtual design. In the prospective study, cohorts were assigned on the basis of participant-reported clinical history obtained from a screening survey and a study questionnaire. For ImmuneRACE Cohort 3, a participant was defined as recovered based on two consecutive negative NP/OP PCR tests, clearance by a healthcare professional, or resolution of symptoms. Each participant in the prospective study had whole blood, serum and a nasopharyngeal or oropharyngeal swab collected by mobile phlebotomists. Prospective study participants could optionally give additional blood draws and questionnaires over a roughly two-month period. Prospective study blood samples were shipped either frozen or at room temperature before DNA extraction. Notes on this clone: Its antigen specificity is not known. No much larger clone exists at a distance of one base, and base qualities are not known.

The CDR3 measures 16 amino acids from cysteine to phenylalanine. Only the CDR3 part of the read is kept: 48 bases, read in frame from the first base. The V end gives up 3 bases and the J end 1 base, leaving 7 bases in the junction not matched to a gene. The germline V gene supplies CDR1 SNHLY and CDR2 FYNNEI. The immunoSEQ Assay, a bias-controlled multiplex PCR, was used to amplify TCRbeta CDR3 regions from genomic DNA. The study's processing was this. Within the assay, amplification of reference gene primers was used to estimate how many nucleated cells each sample contained. To quantify the absolute abundance of each unique TCRbeta CDR3 rearrangement, sequence reads were collapsed and filtered. For each sample, productive Simpson clonality was calculated by taking the square root of Simpson's diversity index across productive rearrangements. This immuneACCESS table, as held by TCRdb, lists in-frame sequences with V and J called but not all clones. Of the missing ones, under half trace to an unresolved V gene in checked studies; the others have no known cause. The DNA was the basis for D and trimming; V, J and clone size are from that table. In this sample the table shows a few hundred thousand clones, around 85% of which occur a single time. The ten biggest clones cover roughly 2% of the sample.

The TCR sequence derives from a man aged 25 to 40 who had recovered from COVID-19. Sequenced material: PBMCs or T cells enriched from blood (not recorded which). The chain couples TRBV2 to TRBJ2-7; TRBD1 lines up with 9 middle nucleotides. The base sequence is TGTGCCAGCAGTGACCCCGGGACAGGGCGTTCCTACGAGCAGTACTTC. Translated, it gives CASSDPGTGRSYEQYF.